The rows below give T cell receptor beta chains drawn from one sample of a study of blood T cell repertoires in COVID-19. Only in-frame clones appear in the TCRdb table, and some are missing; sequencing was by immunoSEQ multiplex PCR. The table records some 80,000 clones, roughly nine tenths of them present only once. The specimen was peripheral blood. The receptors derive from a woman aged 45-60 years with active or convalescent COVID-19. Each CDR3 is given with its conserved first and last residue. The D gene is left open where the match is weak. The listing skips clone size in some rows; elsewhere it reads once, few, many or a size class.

CASSFGQGAANEKLFF	TGTGCCAGCAGCTTTGGACAGGGGGCAGCTAATGAAAAACTGTTTTTT	TRBV7-9	TRBD1	.	TRBJ1-4
CAWSVNSGFNGYTF	TGTGCCTGGAGTGTAAACAGTGGTTTCAATGGCTACACCTTC	TRBV30	.	.	TRBJ1-2
CASSLALRNQPQHF	TGTGCCAGCAGCTTAGCACTTAGAAATCAGCCCCAGCATTTT	TRBV7-2	.	.	TRBJ1-5
CASSRGNEKLFF	TGTGCCAGCAGCAGAGGAAATGAAAAACTGTTTTTT	TRBV9	.	.	TRBJ1-4
CASSSGGRTDTQYF	TGTGCCAGTAGTAGCGGGGGACGCACAGATACGCAGTATTTT	TRBV19	TRBD2	.	TRBJ2-3
CAWSVLQGVGSPLHF	TGTGCCTGGAGTGTACTACAGGGGGTGGGATCACCCCTCCACTTT	TRBV30	TRBD1	.	TRBJ1-6
CASSLASGNEQFF	TGTGCCAGCAGCTTAGCGTCGGGCAATGAGCAGTTCTTC	TRBV7-3	.	.	TRBJ2-1
CASSSNMGREKLFF	TGTGCCAGCAGTTCCAACATGGGGCGTGAAAAACTGTTTTTT	TRBV2	.	.	TRBJ1-4
CASSFLAGDYNEQFF	TGTGCCAGCAGCTTTCTAGCGGGGGACTACAATGAGCAGTTCTTC	TRBV11-1	TRBD2	.	TRBJ2-1
CASSPQMNTEAFF	TGTGCCAGCAGCCCCCAGATGAACACTGAAGCTTTCTTT	TRBV7-3	.	.	TRBJ1-1
CASSKSGGVNTEAFF	TGTGCCAGCAGCAAATCAGGCGGGGTGAACACTGAAGCTTTCTTT	TRBV21-1	.	.	TRBJ1-1
CASSRGRGWNEKLFF	TGTGCCAGCAGTAGAGGAAGGGGTTGGAATGAAAAACTGTTTTTT	TRBV27	.	.	TRBJ1-4
CASSSYSGGTDTQYF	TGTGCCAGCAGCTCCTATAGCGGGGGTACAGATACGCAGTATTTT	TRBV7-6	TRBD2	.	TRBJ2-3
CASSIDRGDNQPQHF	TGTGCCAGTAGTATTGACAGGGGCGATAATCAGCCCCAGCATTTT	TRBV19	TRBD1	few	TRBJ1-5
CASSQVGTSGNNEQFF	TGTGCCAGCAGCCAAGTGGGGACTAGCGGTAACAATGAGCAGTTCTTC	TRBV3-1/TRBV3-2	TRBD2	.	TRBJ2-1
CASRDRGGTGANVLTF	TGTGCCAGTAGGGACAGGGGGGGGACTGGGGCCAACGTCCTGACTTTC	TRBV19	TRBD1	once	TRBJ2-6
CASGGEYTDTQYF	TGTGCCAGCGGGGGCGAGTACACAGATACGCAGTATTTT	TRBV25-1	.	.	TRBJ2-3
CASSASGARGTEAFF	TGTGCCAGCAGTGCTTCAGGGGCCCGAGGCACTGAAGCTTTCTTT	TRBV6-4	.	.	TRBJ1-1